The 21 T cell receptor beta chains given below trace back to one sample, sequenced in a study of CD8+CD57+ T cells in acquired aplastic anemia. Genomic DNA served as template for TCR beta VDJ and CDR3 profiling. TCRdb re-called the reads through MiXCR, storing one row per CDR3 protein. The repertoire holds 150,000 or so distinct CDR3 sequences, with 40% to 50% as singletons. Before being chosen for sequencing, patients had shown CD8+CD57+ cell expansion by flow cytometry. The sequencing input was sorted CD4+, CD8+, or CD8+CD57+ T cells (not recorded which) from PBMCs. The receptors were gathered from a human donor with aplastic anemia.

The chain recombines TRBV24-1 with TRBJ2-1; no clear D gene. Trimming removed 3 bases at V and 6 bases at J, with 11 bases between. The V gene's germline CDR1 is KGHDR and CDR2 SFDVKD. The CDR3 is 14 residues long. The CDR3 bases are TGTGCCACCAGTGATACGTCCACCCCCAATGAGCAGTTCTTC. Amino acids: CATSDTSTPNEQFF.

This clonotype was recorded at least ten times. The J gene is TRBJ1-4, the V gene TRBV13; D call uncertain. Germline loops: CDR1 PRHDT, CDR2 FYEKMQ (reference sequence). This CDR3 contains 16 residues. Trimming removed 0 bases from V and 11 bases from J, with 19 bases in between. The CDR3 sequence is CASSLGAETELGKLFF. In DNA, the CDR3 is TGTGCCAGCAGCTTAGGCGCCGAGACCGAGCTTGGGAAACTGTTTTTT.

V is TRBV7-9 and J is TRBJ1-6, with D uncertain. Trimming took off 5 bases at V and 9 bases at J, with 14 bases between the two ends. This CDR3 has 14 amino acids. CDR1 is SEHNR and CDR2 is FQNEAQ in the germline V gene (reference sequence). Written as DNA, the CDR3 is TGTGCCAGCAGCCAGGACGGTTGGGCTTCACCCCTCCACTTT. Amino acid sequence: CASSQDGWASPLHF.

This sequence joins TRBV25-1 and TRBJ1-2; no reliable D call. V was shortened by 6 bases and J by 0 bases, with 11 bases between the two germline ends. This CDR3 has 14 amino acids. The germline gives CDR1 MGHDK, CDR2 SYGVNS. Here the CDR3 DNA reads TGTGCCAGCAGGGGGTACGGGGCTAACTATGGCTACACCTTC. Amino acids: CASRGYGANYGYTF.

This clonotype was seen only a few times. The rearrangement links TRBV7-9 to TRBJ1-6; no clear D gene. V shed 6 bases and J shed 11 bases, with 14 bases lying between them. The germline V gene has CDR1 SEHNR and CDR2 FQNEAQ (reference sequence). CDR3 length: 13 amino acids. For the CDR3, the DNA is TGTGCCAGCAGTTCGTCGGACCTCGCACCCCTCCACTTT. Translation gives CASSSSDLAPLHF.

This clonotype was seen only a few times. J is TRBJ2-7 and V is TRBV29-1; TRBD1 agrees at 9 bases. The V gene end was trimmed by 7 bases and the J gene end by 3 bases; junction bases not matched to a gene: 16. The CDR3 totals 16 residues. CDR1 and CDR2 (germline): SQVTM, ANQGSEA. CDR3 in DNA: TGCAGCGCCCAAGTGGGACAGGGAGGATCCGGCTACGAGCAGTACTTC. Translating it yields CSAQVGQGGSGYEQYF.

Only a few counts were recorded for this clonotype. This may be a read error: a much more frequent sequence differs by one nucleotide. The rearrangement links TRBV19 to TRBJ1-1, with 7 bases matching TRBD1. The CDR3 totals 15 residues. Germline V gene lookup returns CDR1 LNHDA and CDR2 SQIVND (reference sequence). V dropped 5 bases and J dropped 6; count of bases not matched to a gene: 12. The CDR3 loop reads CASSGGQVINAEAFF. The CDR3 bases are TGTGCCAGTAGTGGTGGACAGGTTATAAACGCTGAAGCTTTCTTT.

This clonotype has at least ten counts. V gene TRBV7-3 combines with J gene TRBJ2-2; possibly TRBD1 or TRBD2 for D (6 bases each). This CDR3 is built from 19 residues. Germline-derived CDR1 and CDR2 are SGHTA and FQGTGA. Trimming removed 1 base at V and 3 bases at J, with 21 bases between. CDR3 coding DNA: TGTGCCAGCAGCTTAAAGGGTTCAGGGGAGGATGAATACACCGGGGAGCTGTTTTTT. Its protein is CASSLKGSGEDEYTGELFF. The whole variable domain, filled in from reference TRBV7-3 and TRBJ2-2, reads GAGVSQTPSNKVTEKGKYVELRCDPISGHTALYWYRQSLGQGPEFLIYFQGTGAADDSGLPNDRFFAVRPEGSVSTLKIQRTERGDSAVYLCASSLKGSGEDEYTGELFFGEGSRLTVL.

In this sample, this clonotype turned up many times. The V and J genes are TRBV20-1 and TRBJ2-1, with TRBD2 matching over 9 bases. This CDR3 is built from 14 residues. V shed 0 bases, J shed 9 bases, and the junction held 6 bases outside the gene matches. Per germline, CDR1 DFQATT and CDR2 SNEGSKA (reference sequence). This CDR3 reads CSARDREREVEQFF. The CDR3 DNA sequence: TGCAGTGCTAGAGATCGCGAGCGGGAGGTTGAGCAGTTCTTC.

The DNA for the CDR3 is TGTGCCACCAGTGACTCGGGGGCGAACACTGAAGCTTTCTTT. It specifies CATSDSGANTEAFF. The V call is TRBV24-1, the J call TRBJ1-1, with D tentatively TRBD1 (6 bases). The CDR3 has 14 amino acids. The germline V gene has CDR1 KGHDR and CDR2 SFDVKD. V lost 4 bases, J lost 1 base, and 9 bases lay in between.

The chain links TRBV24-1 to TRBJ1-4, with D tentatively TRBD1 (6 bases). Germline assignment: CDR1 KGHDR and CDR2 SFDVKD. The germline V and J ends were trimmed by 4 bases and 8 bases, with 13 bases remaining between them. This CDR3 region has 14 residues. As DNA, the CDR3 is TGTGCCACCAGTGACAGAGGGACAAGCGAAAAACTGTTTTTT. This codes for CATSDRGTSEKLFF.

This clonotype was seen at least ten times. Mismatch with germline at one junction end may stem from a read error. This chain links TRBV6-2 or TRBV6-3 with TRBJ2-7; D perhaps matches TRBD1 (5 bases). The germline gives CDR1 MNHEY, CDR2 SVGEGT. The CDR3 is made up of 18 amino acids. CDR3: CASSDSSGQGTSYYEQYF. DNA of the CDR3: TGTGCCAGCAGTGACTCGTCGGGCCAGGGTACTTCCTACTACGAGCAGTACTTC.

The V and J genes are TRBV20-1 and TRBJ2-6; no clear D gene. This CDR3 is built from 13 residues. The V end was cut by 7 bases, the J end by 4 bases, with 11 bases between. Germline V gene data show CDR1 as DFQATT and CDR2 as SNEGSKA (reference sequence). The CDR3 here is CSVPVDGANVLTF. The DNA of the CDR3 is TGCAGTGTCCCCGTGGACGGGGCCAACGTCCTGACTTTC.

This clonotype was observed at least ten times. The chain recombines TRBV4-2 with TRBJ2-1, with 11 bases fitting TRBD2. CDR3 length equals 15 residues. The V and J ends lost 3 bases and 9 bases, in that order; junction bases with no gene match: 7. CDR1 is LGHNA and CDR2 is YNFKEQ in the germline V gene. CDR3 residues: CASSHVAGGPGEQFF. Written as DNA, the CDR3 is TGTGCCAGCAGCCACGTAGCGGGAGGGCCGGGTGAGCAGTTCTTC.

The CDR3 coding sequence is TGTGCCAGCAGTGAACAGGGGAGTCGGAATTCACCCCTCCACTTT. This sequence encodes CASSEQGSRNSPLHF. The V gene is TRBV6-1, the J gene TRBJ1-6; TRBD1 might be the D (6 bases). The CDR3 consists of 15 residues. V lost 2 bases, J lost 7 bases, and 12 bases lay in between. CDR1 MNHNS and CDR2 SASEGT come from the germline V gene.

This clonotype was seen at least ten times. The chain is built from TRBV9 and TRBJ1-2, with D perhaps TRBD1 (5 bases). This CDR3 has 12 residues. Germline V gene sequence: CDR1 SGDLS, CDR2 YYNGEE. The ends were cut back, 0 bases at V and 7 bases at J, with 7 bases in the middle. CDR3 in amino acids: CASSVGQGGYTF. CDR3 in DNA: TGTGCCAGCAGCGTAGGGCAGGGTGGCTACACCTTC.

This clonotype was observed many times. J is TRBJ2-1 and V is TRBV7-3; perhaps TRBD1 as D (5 bases). Trimming removed 4 bases at V and 0 bases at J, with 13 bases between. The CDR3 spans 16 residues. CDR1 and CDR2 (germline): SGHTA, FQGTGA. The CDR3 DNA is TGTGCCAGCAGCTCGGACACCACGAGCTCCTACAATGAGCAGTTCTTC. Translating it yields CASSSDTTSSYNEQFF.

Note on this clonotype: Relative to the germline gene, one junction end is altered; a read error may explain this. The gene calls are TRBV4-2 and TRBJ2-5; 10 bases fit TRBD2. Germline-derived CDR1 and CDR2 are LGHNA and YNFKEQ. This CDR3 has 15 residues. The CDR3 DNA sequence: TGTGCCAGCAGAGCTCTAGCGGGAGCTCAAGATACCCAGTACTTC. Encoded protein: CASRALAGAQDTQYF.

This chain uses TRBV20-1 with TRBJ2-7, with TRBD1 as a possible D gene (5 bases). Trimming removed 6 bases at V and 2 bases at J, with 14 bases between. The germline V gene has CDR1 DFQATT and CDR2 SNEGSKA (reference sequence). This CDR3 is built from 13 residues. The CDR3: CSAAPDRPYEQYF. The CDR3, as DNA: TGCAGTGCCGCCCCCGACAGACCCTACGAGCAGTACTTC.

The chain combines TRBV7-6 with TRBJ1-1; D not resolved. The CDR3 loop spans 12 amino acids. V was pared by 6 bases and J by 2 bases, with 7 bases between. In germline, CDR1 is SGHVS, CDR2 FNYEAQ. Here the CDR3 reads CASRAGNTEAFF. The CDR3 bases are TGTGCCAGCAGAGCAGGAAACACTGAAGCTTTCTTT. The entire variable domain, with the rest obtained from reference TRBV7-6 and TRBJ1-1, is as follows: GAGVSQSPRYKVTKRGQDVALRCDPISGHVSLYWYRQALGQGPEFLTYFNYEAQQDKSGLPNDRFSAERPEGSISTLTIQRTEQRDSAMYRCASRAGNTEAFFGQGTRLTVV.

The chain carries TRBV7-2 and TRBJ2-7, with 11 bases identical to TRBD1. The CDR3 has 14 amino acids. With V trimmed by 5 bases and J by 5 bases, 5 bases remained unmatched. Germline assignment: CDR1 SGHTA and CDR2 FQGNSA. CDR3 nucleotide sequence: TGTGCCAGCAGCCCGCGGACAGGGGGCCACGAGCAGTACTTC. It codes for CASSPRTGGHEQYF.